The 5 T cell receptor beta chains below come from one sample, sequenced in a study of T cell clonotyping in hematopoietic cell transplantation. The method was immunoSEQ multiplex PCR; TCRdb's version includes in-frame clones alone and lacks a portion of them. The repertoire holds more than 4,500 clones, with approximately 91% as singletons. Sequenced here: peripheral blood mononuclear cells, sampled 100 days after allogeneic stem cell transplant. These receptors were collected from a female patient aged 45 to 65 who had an allogeneic stem cell transplant from an unrelated donor, so T cells may come from the graft donor. Some clones in this sample may be carry-over from other donors' samples.

The CDR3 DNA reads TGCAGCGTTGAGACTTCTGGAAACACCATATATTTT. This sequence encodes CSVETSGNTIYF. This chain uses TRBV29-1 with TRBJ1-3; D not certain. Germline-derived CDR1 and CDR2 are SQVTM and ANQGSEA. The CDR3 sequence is 12 residues long. Trimming removed 3 bases at V and 1 base at J, with 4 bases between. Full variable domain (remainder filled in from reference TRBV29-1 and TRBJ1-3): SAVISQKPSRDICQRGTSLTIQCQVDSQVTMMFWYRQQPGQSLTLIATANQGSEATYESGFVIDKFPISRPNLTFSTLTVSNMSPEDSSIYLCSVETSGNTIYFGEGSWLTVV.

This clone was detected once. V and J are TRBV7-2 and TRBJ1-5; no definite D call. V was trimmed by 1 base and J by 7 bases, leaving 5 bases between them. The CDR3 extends over 12 amino acids. Looked up from germline, CDR1 is SGHTA and CDR2 is FQGNSA. This chain's CDR3 is CASSLVGQPQHF. For the CDR3, the DNA is TGTGCCAGCAGCTTAGTGGGCCAGCCCCAGCATTTT.

In this sample, this clone turned up once. The rearrangement links TRBV9 to TRBJ1-5; the D gene is possibly TRBD1 (6 bases). Trimming removed 0 bases at V and 4 bases at J, with 11 bases between. The CDR3 extends over 15 amino acids. Germline CDR1 SGDLS, CDR2 YYNGEE. CDR3 in amino acids: CASSVGDTRNQPQHF. DNA of the CDR3: TGTGCCAGCAGCGTAGGGGACACCAGGAATCAGCCCCAGCATTTT.

This clone showed up just once. The genes are TRBV2 and TRBJ2-7; no clear D gene. The CDR3 has 13 amino acids. Per germline, CDR1 SNHLY and CDR2 FYNNEI. With 5 bases removed from V and 1 base from J, the gap between germline ends came to 9 bases. This CDR3 is CASSRELSYEQYF. The CDR3 nucleotides are TGTGCCAGCAGTCGTGAACTGTCCTACGAGCAGTACTTC.

The rearrangement joins TRBV7-2 to TRBJ1-5, with D possibly TRBD1 on 6 matching bases. Germline CDR1 and CDR2: SGHTA and FQGNSA. There are 14 residues in the CDR3. V was cut by 8 bases and J by 1 base, with 12 bases left in between. CDR3 residues: CASAVRGSNQPQHF. The CDR3 DNA sequence: TGTGCCAGCGCCGTCAGGGGAAGCAATCAGCCCCAGCATTTT.